This is a list of T cell receptor beta chains from one sample in a study of blood T cell repertoires in COVID-19. Here immunoSEQ multiplex PCR was the method, and the copy in TCRdb shows in-frame clones only, minus some. The sample lists roughly 190,000 clones, around 86% seen once, with around 3.5% in the top ten. Sequenced material: peripheral blood. These receptors were taken from a man aged 65 to 85 with acute or convalescent COVID-19. Both conserved end residues are part of each CDR3. The D gene is left open where the match is weak. Expanded clones get a size class; other rows say once, few or many, or leave the size out.

D gene: -; V gene: TRBV5-1; clone size: -; J gene: TRBJ1-3; CDR3 DNA: TGCGCCAGCAGCTTGGGTCCCAAGCCTTCTGGAAACACCATATATTTT; CDR3 protein: CASSLGPKPSGNTIYF
D gene: -; V gene: TRBV5-4; clone size: -; J gene: TRBJ2-4; CDR3 DNA: TGTGCCAGCAGCCCCGGGAGCGGAAACATTCAGTACTTC; CDR3 protein: CASSPGSGNIQYF
D gene: TRBD2; V gene: TRBV7-3; clone size: few; J gene: TRBJ2-1; CDR3 DNA: TGTGCCAGCAGCCCTCAGTGGGCGGGGGGGGACAATGAGCAGTTCTTC; CDR3 protein: CASSPQWAGGDNEQFF
D gene: -; V gene: TRBV24-1; clone size: -; J gene: TRBJ2-5; CDR3 DNA: TGTGCCACCAGTGATTTTGAGGGGGACCAAGAGACCCAGTACTTC; CDR3 protein: CATSDFEGDQETQYF
D gene: -; V gene: TRBV3-1/TRBV3-2; clone size: -; J gene: TRBJ2-1; CDR3 DNA: TGTGCCAGCAGCCAAGCCTATGAGAGCTCCTACAATGAGCAGTTCTTC; CDR3 protein: CASSQAYESSYNEQFF
D gene: -; V gene: TRBV7-2; clone size: -; J gene: TRBJ1-1; CDR3 DNA: TGTGCCAGCAGCTTAACAATGAACACTGAAGCTTTCTTT; CDR3 protein: CASSLTMNTEAFF
D gene: TRBD2; V gene: TRBV5-1; clone size: -; J gene: TRBJ2-5; CDR3 DNA: TGCGCCAGCAGCTTCCTCGGGACTAGCGGGGGGGAAGAGACCCAGTACTTC; CDR3 protein: CASSFLGTSGGEETQYF
D gene: TRBD1; V gene: TRBV5-1; clone size: -; J gene: TRBJ2-3; CDR3 DNA: TGCGCCAGCAGTCGGGGACAGGGGGCGGGGACGCAGTATTTT; CDR3 protein: CASSRGQGAGTQYF
D gene: TRBD1; V gene: TRBV6-5; clone size: -; J gene: TRBJ2-5; CDR3 DNA: TGTGCCAGCAGTCACCGGGACAGGGGAAGAGAGACCCAGTACTTC; CDR3 protein: CASSHRDRGRETQYF
D gene: -; V gene: TRBV28; clone size: few; J gene: TRBJ1-2; CDR3 DNA: TGTGCCAGCAGTTTAATAGGAGGGGAAATAAACTATGGCTACACCTTC; CDR3 protein: CASSLIGGEINYGYTF
D gene: TRBD2; V gene: TRBV14; clone size: -; J gene: TRBJ2-2; CDR3 DNA: TGTGCCAGCAGCCAAGACACTAGCGGCACCGGGGAGCTGTTTTTT; CDR3 protein: CASSQDTSGTGELFF
D gene: TRBD1; V gene: TRBV19; clone size: -; J gene: TRBJ1-5; CDR3 DNA: TGTGCCAGTACCCCATCACAGGGGAGCCCTCAGCCCCAGCATTTT; CDR3 protein: CASTPSQGSPQPQHF
D gene: -; V gene: TRBV5-1; clone size: few; J gene: TRBJ1-4; CDR3 DNA: TGCGCCAGCAGCCCCGGCGGGGGTACCGAAAAACTGTTTTTT; CDR3 protein: CASSPGGGTEKLFF
D gene: TRBD1; V gene: TRBV7-9; clone size: -; J gene: TRBJ2-3; CDR3 DNA: TGTGCCAGCGAAGAGACAGGGGCTGGAGATACGCAGTATTTT; CDR3 protein: CASEETGAGDTQYF
D gene: TRBD1; V gene: TRBV4-2; clone size: -; J gene: TRBJ1-5; CDR3 DNA: TGTGCCAGCAGCCAGGACAGGGATAGCAATCAGCCCCAGCATTTT; CDR3 protein: CASSQDRDSNQPQHF
D gene: TRBD2; V gene: TRBV27; clone size: -; J gene: TRBJ2-6; CDR3 DNA: TGTGCCAGTAAACATATAAGACTAGCGGAGAGCCCTGGAGGGGCCAACGTCCTGACTTTC; CDR3 protein: CASKHIRLAESPGGANVLTF
D gene: -; V gene: TRBV13; clone size: -; J gene: TRBJ1-2; CDR3 DNA: TGTGCCAGCAGCTTAGGGGGCCCCTATGGCTACACCTTC; CDR3 protein: CASSLGGPYGYTF
D gene: TRBD1; V gene: TRBV7-2; clone size: -; J gene: TRBJ2-7; CDR3 DNA: TGTGCCAGCAGCCTATCGCGGGACAGGTCTCAGCAGTACTTC; CDR3 protein: CASSLSRDRSQQYF
D gene: -; V gene: TRBV7-6; clone size: -; J gene: TRBJ1-5; CDR3 DNA: TGTGCCAGCAGCTTAGCCCCTCCTGGCAATCAGCCCCAGCATTTT; CDR3 protein: CASSLAPPGNQPQHF
D gene: -; V gene: TRBV5-1; clone size: few; J gene: TRBJ1-1; CDR3 DNA: TGCGCCAGCAGCTTCTTCGGGGGGAACACTGAAGCTTTCTTT; CDR3 protein: CASSFFGGNTEAFF
D gene: TRBD1; V gene: TRBV5-1; clone size: -; J gene: TRBJ2-5; CDR3 DNA: TGCGCCAGCAGCCAGCAGGGGGTCGGTGAGACCCAGTACTTC; CDR3 protein: CASSQQGVGETQYF
D gene: -; V gene: TRBV5-1; clone size: -; J gene: TRBJ1-3; CDR3 DNA: TGCGCCAGCAGCTTGACAGGTGCCGGAAACACCATATATTTT; CDR3 protein: CASSLTGAGNTIYF
D gene: -; V gene: TRBV10-3; clone size: -; J gene: TRBJ2-1; CDR3 DNA: TGTGCCATCAGTGAGTCGTTTACGGACACCAAAGAGCAGTTCTTC; CDR3 protein: CAISESFTDTKEQFF
D gene: TRBD1; V gene: TRBV5-4; clone size: -; J gene: TRBJ1-4; CDR3 DNA: TGTGCCAGCAGCCAGGACAGGGGCAATGAAAAACTGTTTTTT; CDR3 protein: CASSQDRGNEKLFF
D gene: TRBD1; V gene: TRBV28; clone size: -; J gene: TRBJ1-5; CDR3 DNA: TGTGCCAGCAGTTTTCCTCTTGGGACAGGCAATCAGCCCCAGCATTTT; CDR3 protein: CASSFPLGTGNQPQHF
D gene: TRBD2; V gene: TRBV15; clone size: -; J gene: TRBJ2-3; CDR3 DNA: TGTGCCACCAGCAGAGGCTCGGGGGGGACAGATACGCAGTATTTT; CDR3 protein: CATSRGSGGTDTQYF
D gene: -; V gene: TRBV7-9; clone size: -; J gene: TRBJ1-4; CDR3 DNA: TGTGCCAGCAGCTCGACTTCCCTGGGGGCAAAACTGTTTTTT; CDR3 protein: CASSSTSLGAKLFF
D gene: -; V gene: TRBV24-1; clone size: -; J gene: TRBJ2-1; CDR3 DNA: TGTGCCACCAGTGACCCTTCCGGGGGAGATAATGAGCAGTTCTTC; CDR3 protein: CATSDPSGGDNEQFF
D gene: -; V gene: TRBV4-2; clone size: -; J gene: TRBJ1-2; CDR3 DNA: TGTGCCAGCAGCGGAGGGCCAGGGCGGGACTATGGCTACACCTTC; CDR3 protein: CASSGGPGRDYGYTF
D gene: -; V gene: TRBV7-2; clone size: -; J gene: TRBJ2-3; CDR3 DNA: TGTGCCAGCAGCTTAGGACTCAGCACAGATACGCAGTATTTT; CDR3 protein: CASSLGLSTDTQYF
D gene: -; V gene: TRBV27; clone size: few; J gene: TRBJ1-5; CDR3 DNA: TGTGCCAGCAGTTTTGTGGCGGGCAATCAGCCCCAGCATTTT; CDR3 protein: CASSFVAGNQPQHF
D gene: -; V gene: TRBV27; clone size: -; J gene: TRBJ1-5; CDR3 DNA: TGTGCCAGCAGCCCGGGGAGGGCTCAGCCCCAGCATTTT; CDR3 protein: CASSPGRAQPQHF
D gene: -; V gene: TRBV7-2; clone size: -; J gene: TRBJ1-2; CDR3 DNA: TGTGCCAGCAGCTCGTGGACTTACTATGGCTACACCTTC; CDR3 protein: CASSSWTYYGYTF
D gene: TRBD2; V gene: TRBV28; clone size: -; J gene: TRBJ2-1; CDR3 DNA: TGTGCCACCATCGGACTAGCGGGAGCCTCTTCCTACAATGAGCAGTTCTTC; CDR3 protein: CATIGLAGASSYNEQFF
D gene: TRBD1; V gene: TRBV4-2; clone size: -; J gene: TRBJ2-7; CDR3 DNA: TGTGCCAGCAGCCAAGAAGGGACAGCCCTCTACGAGCAGTACTTC; CDR3 protein: CASSQEGTALYEQYF
D gene: -; V gene: TRBV6-1; clone size: -; J gene: TRBJ2-5; CDR3 DNA: TGTGCCAGCAGTGAAACTACGGGAGAGACCCAGTACTTC; CDR3 protein: CASSETTGETQYF
D gene: TRBD1; V gene: TRBV5-1; clone size: -; J gene: TRBJ1-6; CDR3 DNA: TGCGCCAGCAGCTTGCTAGGGGGCAGTAATTCACCCCTCCACTTT; CDR3 protein: CASSLLGGSNSPLHF
D gene: -; V gene: TRBV5-6; clone size: -; J gene: TRBJ2-1; CDR3 DNA: TGTGCCAGCAGCTTTAGTCACCGCAACAATGAGCAGTTCTTC; CDR3 protein: CASSFSHRNNEQFF
D gene: TRBD1; V gene: TRBV7-8; clone size: -; J gene: TRBJ1-2; CDR3 DNA: TGTGCCAGCAGCTTTGACAGGGTCGCTCGGGATGGCTACACCTTC; CDR3 protein: CASSFDRVARDGYTF
D gene: -; V gene: TRBV11-2; clone size: -; J gene: TRBJ2-7; CDR3 DNA: TGTGCCAGCAGCTTAGTCTCAGGGAGGTACGAGCAGTACTTC; CDR3 protein: CASSLVSGRYEQYF
D gene: TRBD2; V gene: TRBV7-3; clone size: -; J gene: TRBJ2-1; CDR3 DNA: TGTGCCAGCAGCTTAAGAGGGTCAAGGGGACTAGCGGGAGGCGATGAGCAGTTCTTC; CDR3 protein: CASSLRGSRGLAGGDEQFF
D gene: -; V gene: TRBV5-4; clone size: -; J gene: TRBJ2-5; CDR3 DNA: TGTGCCAGCAGGCCGGAGGCTGCCCAAGAGACCCAGTACTTC; CDR3 protein: CASRPEAAQETQYF